The rows below give T cell receptor beta chains drawn from one sample of a study of T cells of healthy individuals. TCRdb re-called the 5' RACE reads through MiXCR, storing one row per CDR3 protein. Among some 100,000 distinct CDR3 sequences listed, roughly 18% were seen once. These receptors were collected from a human donor in good health. Each CDR3 is given with its conserved first and last residue. Each record gives: J gene, V gene, clone size, D gene, CDR3 protein, CDR3 DNA. The D gene is left open where the match is weak. Clone sizes are given selectively: once, few, many, or a class where the clone is expanded.

J: TRBJ2-1
V: TRBV24-1
size: many
D: .
CDR3: CATSDFSGREDNEQFF
DNA: TGTGCCACCAGTGATTTTTCGGGAAGGGAAGACAATGAGCAGTTCTTC

J: TRBJ1-1
V: TRBV20-1
size: many
D: .
CDR3: CSAWIVNTEAFF
DNA: TGCAGTGCTTGGATCGTCAACACTGAAGCTTTCTTT

J: TRBJ2-5
V: TRBV11-2
size: few
D: TRBD1
CDR3: CASTSLGTGGETQYF
DNA: TGTGCCAGCACCTCACTAGGGACAGGGGGAGAGACCCAGTACTTC

J: TRBJ2-7
V: TRBV29-1
size: many
D: TRBD1
CDR3: CSVKTGDEQYF
DNA: TGCAGCGTTAAGACAGGGGACGAGCAGTACTTC

J: TRBJ2-1
V: TRBV24-1
size: many
D: TRBD1
CDR3: CATSEGDRPSNEQFF
DNA: TGTGCCACCAGTGAAGGGGACAGGCCATCCAATGAGCAGTTCTTC

J: TRBJ1-2
V: TRBV20-1
size: many
D: .
CDR3: CSARGGFSDYGYTF
DNA: TGCAGTGCTAGAGGGGGGTTTAGTGACTATGGCTACACCTTC

J: TRBJ2-2
V: TRBV6-2/TRBV6-3
size: .
D: TRBD2
CDR3: CASSDGLAGSNTGELFF
DNA: TGTGCCAGCAGTGACGGACTAGCGGGATCGAACACCGGGGAGCTGTTTTTT

J: TRBJ2-3
V: TRBV28
size: .
D: .
CDR3: CASSPHYRRKSSTDTQYF
DNA: TGTGCCAGCAGTCCCCACTACCGGCGAAAATCTAGCACAGATACGCAGTATTTT

J: TRBJ1-1
V: TRBV10-3
size: few
D: TRBD1
CDR3: CATSDRVNTEAFF
DNA: TGTGCCACTTCGGACAGGGTGAACACTGAAGCTTTCTTT

J: TRBJ2-1
V: TRBV15
size: few
D: TRBD2
CDR3: CATSLGGGYNEQFF
DNA: TGTGCCACCAGTCTGGGCGGGGGATACAATGAGCAGTTCTTC